This is a list of T cell receptor beta chains from one sample in a study of T cells in Graves' hyperthyroidism and ophthalmopathy. TCRdb itself ran the multiplex PCR reads through MiXCR, one entry per CDR3 protein. The data contain 650,000 to 800,000 distinct CDR3 sequences, just under 45% of them singletons. The specimen sequenced was peripheral blood or thyroid tissue (not recorded which). The origin of the receptors is an adult man with Graves' disease, either hyperthyroidism or ophthalmopathy (not recorded which). The CDR3 runs from the conserved cysteine through the conserved F or W. Fields, in order: CDR3 protein, J gene, V gene, D gene. The D gene is left open where the match is weak.

CDR3aa: CASSLISGEETQYF
j_gene: TRBJ2-5
v_gene: TRBV19
d_gene: TRBD2

CDR3aa: CASTANNSPLHF
j_gene: TRBJ1-6
v_gene: TRBV10-2
d_gene: .

CDR3aa: CSVTTSGIPYEQYF
j_gene: TRBJ2-7
v_gene: TRBV29-1
d_gene: TRBD2

CDR3aa: CAISRETDYGYTF
j_gene: TRBJ1-2
v_gene: TRBV10-3
d_gene: .

CDR3aa: CASSYGTGGDTEAFF
j_gene: TRBJ1-1
v_gene: TRBV10-2
d_gene: .

CDR3aa: CASSKERALNEKLFF
j_gene: TRBJ1-4
v_gene: TRBV4-2
d_gene: .

CDR3aa: CASSERSPYTETFSYGYTF
j_gene: TRBJ1-2
v_gene: TRBV7-9
d_gene: .

CDR3aa: CASSFWGGEQYF
j_gene: TRBJ2-7
v_gene: TRBV12-3/TRBV12-4
d_gene: .

CDR3aa: CASSPDRGGNSPLHF
j_gene: TRBJ1-6
v_gene: TRBV2
d_gene: TRBD1

CDR3aa: CSARRHRDTEAFF
j_gene: TRBJ1-1
v_gene: TRBV20-1
d_gene: .

CDR3aa: CASSQTTGRYNQPQHF
j_gene: TRBJ1-5
v_gene: TRBV2
d_gene: .

CDR3aa: CASSVGPTKLNTIYF
j_gene: TRBJ1-3
v_gene: TRBV9
d_gene: .

CDR3aa: CASSSPGWGDYGYTF
j_gene: TRBJ1-2
v_gene: TRBV12-3/TRBV12-4
d_gene: .

CDR3aa: CASSETGQGTNYGYTF
j_gene: TRBJ1-2
v_gene: TRBV2
d_gene: TRBD1

CDR3aa: CSVTHRESRGGYTF
j_gene: TRBJ1-2
v_gene: TRBV29-1
d_gene: .

CDR3aa: CASVGQGANTEAFF
j_gene: TRBJ1-1
v_gene: TRBV25-1
d_gene: TRBD1

CDR3aa: CASSISQGYEQYF
j_gene: TRBJ2-7
v_gene: TRBV19
d_gene: .

CDR3aa: CASSSPLLSYEQYF
j_gene: TRBJ2-7
v_gene: TRBV7-9
d_gene: .

CDR3aa: CSVVVVWRENTGELFF
j_gene: TRBJ2-2
v_gene: TRBV29-1
d_gene: .

CDR3aa: CSVGTGINTEAFF
j_gene: TRBJ1-1
v_gene: TRBV29-1
d_gene: TRBD1

CDR3aa: CASSQSGGGTEAFF
j_gene: TRBJ1-1
v_gene: TRBV7-2
d_gene: .

CDR3aa: CASSPPGTAEQYF
j_gene: TRBJ2-7
v_gene: TRBV7-8
d_gene: TRBD1

CDR3aa: CSARGQFYEQYF
j_gene: TRBJ2-7
v_gene: TRBV20-1
d_gene: .

CDR3aa: CASSQSSLNTGELFF
j_gene: TRBJ2-2
v_gene: TRBV7-3
d_gene: .

CDR3aa: CASSPLGGSTEAFF
j_gene: TRBJ1-1
v_gene: TRBV7-8
d_gene: .

CDR3aa: CASSLEIAVEDEKLFF
j_gene: TRBJ1-4
v_gene: TRBV5-1
d_gene: .

CDR3aa: CSASPSGRVEQYF
j_gene: TRBJ2-7
v_gene: TRBV20-1
d_gene: TRBD2

CDR3aa: CASIGQGGPGELFF
j_gene: TRBJ2-2
v_gene: TRBV19
d_gene: TRBD1

CDR3aa: CASSSSGVGVNYGYTF
j_gene: TRBJ1-2
v_gene: TRBV7-9
d_gene: .

CDR3aa: CASSSGPRFYGYTF
j_gene: TRBJ1-2
v_gene: TRBV10-1
d_gene: .

CDR3aa: CASSRDRGVEQYF
j_gene: TRBJ2-7
v_gene: TRBV7-2
d_gene: TRBD1

CDR3aa: CASSEGQASTDTQYF
j_gene: TRBJ2-3
v_gene: TRBV25-1
d_gene: TRBD1

CDR3aa: CASSFQGRGRDQPQHF
j_gene: TRBJ1-5
v_gene: TRBV7-9
d_gene: TRBD1

CDR3aa: CASRTTGGPGNSPLHF
j_gene: TRBJ1-6
v_gene: TRBV19
d_gene: TRBD1

CDR3aa: CASSSIQGTSVEQYF
j_gene: TRBJ2-7
v_gene: TRBV11-2
d_gene: .

CDR3aa: CAIQGQTYEQYF
j_gene: TRBJ2-7
v_gene: TRBV6-6
d_gene: .

CDR3aa: CAWSNQGGQPQHF
j_gene: TRBJ1-5
v_gene: TRBV2
d_gene: .

CDR3aa: CASRPPTYEQYF
j_gene: TRBJ2-7
v_gene: TRBV7-8
d_gene: .

CDR3aa: CASSQSRFRDSNEKLFF
j_gene: TRBJ1-4
v_gene: TRBV14
d_gene: TRBD1

CDR3aa: CASSLSRQGPHRETQYF
j_gene: TRBJ2-5
v_gene: TRBV7-9
d_gene: .

CDR3aa: CSARGQGPERDAFF
j_gene: TRBJ1-1
v_gene: TRBV20-1
d_gene: .

CDR3aa: CAISEPAGRDEQYF
j_gene: TRBJ2-7
v_gene: TRBV10-3
d_gene: .

CDR3aa: CASLSGDRGQVSNQPQHF
j_gene: TRBJ1-5
v_gene: TRBV6-6
d_gene: TRBD1

CDR3aa: CASSYGGVAAISYEQYF
j_gene: TRBJ2-7
v_gene: TRBV7-9
d_gene: .

CDR3aa: CASSLAQGGHEKLFF
j_gene: TRBJ1-4
v_gene: TRBV7-9
d_gene: TRBD1

CDR3aa: CASSPWTSGIVGQYF
j_gene: TRBJ2-7
v_gene: TRBV7-2
d_gene: TRBD2

CDR3aa: CASSAVGRDTEAFF
j_gene: TRBJ1-1
v_gene: TRBV2
d_gene: .

CDR3aa: CSVFGGFGYTF
j_gene: TRBJ1-2
v_gene: TRBV29-1
d_gene: .

CDR3aa: CASSSIYNSPLHF
j_gene: TRBJ1-6
v_gene: TRBV12-3/TRBV12-4
d_gene: .

CDR3aa: CSVDGGTYSYEQYF
j_gene: TRBJ2-7
v_gene: TRBV29-1
d_gene: .

CDR3aa: CASSEPGSSNQPQHF
j_gene: TRBJ1-5
v_gene: TRBV2
d_gene: .

CDR3aa: CASSLSPSYEQYF
j_gene: TRBJ2-7
v_gene: TRBV5-1
d_gene: .

CDR3aa: CASSDRRTQHF
j_gene: TRBJ1-5
v_gene: TRBV6-1
d_gene: .

CDR3aa: CASSEGGAVGAFF
j_gene: TRBJ1-1
v_gene: TRBV25-1
d_gene: .

CDR3aa: CASRPDSANTEAFF
j_gene: TRBJ1-1
v_gene: TRBV5-1
d_gene: .

CDR3aa: CAISRDTDEKLFF
j_gene: TRBJ1-4
v_gene: TRBV10-3
d_gene: .

CDR3aa: CASSLLPLLAGGQETQYF
j_gene: TRBJ2-5
v_gene: TRBV7-9
d_gene: TRBD2

CDR3aa: CSVEIHLAGDLNYEQYF
j_gene: TRBJ2-7
v_gene: TRBV29-1
d_gene: TRBD2

CDR3aa: CSAQSGGAETQYF
j_gene: TRBJ2-5
v_gene: TRBV20-1
d_gene: TRBD2

CDR3aa: CASSIPGESTEAFF
j_gene: TRBJ1-1
v_gene: TRBV19
d_gene: .